This is a list of T cell receptor beta chains from one sample in a study of control samples from healthy donors and cancer patients. Sequenced by immunoSEQ multiplex PCR; TCRdb stores in-frame clones only, minus some. The table includes 120,000 or so clones, approximately 92% detected once. The sample consisted of PBMCs. All receptors come from a man of 80 years or more with head and neck cancer. The conserved cysteine and the conserved F or W are not part of the CDR3 here. A D gene is named only where the DNA matches it firmly.

ASKGEMTYEQY,TRBJ2-7,11,.,TRBV6-5
ASSQRQASGGELF,TRBJ2-2,13,.,TRBV6-5
ASSRTVHSYEQY,TRBJ2-7,12,.,TRBV7-6
ASSPGHQYEQY,TRBJ2-7,11,.,TRBV5-1
ASSVRGDFGTEAF,TRBJ1-1,13,.,TRBV9
ASTGTSGAISTDTQY,TRBJ2-3,15,TRBD2,TRBV5-1
ASTPDRRNTEAF,TRBJ1-1,12,TRBD1,TRBV10-1
ASSELGRVSYEQY,TRBJ2-7,13,.,TRBV2
ASSPLSDGRSPLH,TRBJ1-6,13,.,TRBV18
ASRQDTSGATYEQY,TRBJ2-7,14,TRBD2,TRBV4-1
ASSTGTRNLI,TRBJ1-1,10,.,TRBV19
ASSLDRAVTTQY,TRBJ2-3,12,.,TRBV11-3
ASSGNSGGSTDTQY,TRBJ2-3,14,TRBD2,TRBV11-3
ASSPRMGQGKNEQF,TRBJ2-1,14,TRBD1,TRBV4-1
ASSFRTQETQY,TRBJ2-5,11,.,TRBV5-1
ASSLESFTEAF,TRBJ1-1,11,.,TRBV5-1
ASSSVGAREKLF,TRBJ1-4,12,.,TRBV11-2
ASSRGESSYEQY,TRBJ2-7,12,.,TRBV19
ASRTGGSYEQY,TRBJ2-7,11,TRBD1,TRBV5-1
ASSVGFGYT,TRBJ1-2,9,.,TRBV9
ASSEFDEQF,TRBJ2-1,9,.,TRBV6-1
ASSRAEGTEAF,TRBJ1-1,11,.,TRBV19
SASHRGETAITYEQY,TRBJ2-7,15,.,TRBV20-1
AGFFTRGDSNQPQH,TRBJ1-5,14,.,TRBV11-2
SDDDRGTDTQY,TRBJ2-3,11,TRBD1,TRBV29-1
ASIEGQGTGELF,TRBJ2-2,12,.,TRBV2
ASSMGLAGAYEQY,TRBJ2-7,13,TRBD2,TRBV19
ASSWGEYGYT,TRBJ1-2,10,.,TRBV11-2
ASSIGQGSNHEQY,TRBJ2-7,13,TRBD1,TRBV19
ASRSGTNTGELF,TRBJ2-2,12,.,TRBV3-1/TRBV3-2
ASSEDYGYT,TRBJ1-2,9,.,TRBV6-1
ASRRQVNTEAF,TRBJ1-1,11,.,TRBV6-5
SVDRGTGVTDTQY,TRBJ2-3,13,TRBD1,TRBV29-1
ASSPTWGTLYNEQF,TRBJ2-1,14,.,TRBV3-1/TRBV3-2
ASSQEIVGEQY,TRBJ2-7,11,.,TRBV14
ASSVFGAWNEQF,TRBJ2-1,12,.,TRBV9
ASGLLGPGGNTIY,TRBJ1-3,13,.,TRBV12-5
ASSLVFSGGYNEQF,TRBJ2-1,14,TRBD2,TRBV7-6
ASTPLDGREQY,TRBJ2-7,11,.,TRBV11-1
ASGLVGVKEETQY,TRBJ2-5,13,.,TRBV12-5
ASSSLTVANTEAF,TRBJ1-1,13,.,TRBV28
ASSVDRGAYNEQF,TRBJ2-1,13,TRBD1,TRBV9
ASSLALEQETQY,TRBJ2-5,12,.,TRBV5-1
ASSVPGLAINEQF,TRBJ2-1,13,TRBD2,TRBV18
ASSYDGSSNQPQH,TRBJ1-5,13,.,TRBV6-5
ASSSGQGTDTQY,TRBJ2-3,12,TRBD1,TRBV5-1
ASSEIRIENTGELF,TRBJ2-2,14,.,TRBV2
ASSLGVGPGEQY,TRBJ2-7,12,.,TRBV7-8
ASDYGYT,TRBJ1-2,7,.,TRBV30
ASSLGLAEPHEQY,TRBJ2-7,13,TRBD2,TRBV5-1
ASSVGDDSYEQY,TRBJ2-7,12,.,TRBV9
ASSALAGVREQY,TRBJ2-7,12,TRBD2,TRBV27
AWKGGQTDTQY,TRBJ2-3,11,.,TRBV30